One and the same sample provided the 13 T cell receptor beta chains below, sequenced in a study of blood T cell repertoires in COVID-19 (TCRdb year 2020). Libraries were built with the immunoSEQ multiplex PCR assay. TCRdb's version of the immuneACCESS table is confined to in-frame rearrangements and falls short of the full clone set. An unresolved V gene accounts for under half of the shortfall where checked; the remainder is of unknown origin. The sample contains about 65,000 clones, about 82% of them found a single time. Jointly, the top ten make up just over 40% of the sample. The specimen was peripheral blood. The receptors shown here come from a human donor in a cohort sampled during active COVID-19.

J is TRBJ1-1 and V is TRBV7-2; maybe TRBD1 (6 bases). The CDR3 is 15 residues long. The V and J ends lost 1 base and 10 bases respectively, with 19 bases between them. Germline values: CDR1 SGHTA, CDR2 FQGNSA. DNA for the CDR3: TGTGCCAGCAGCTTAGTGGTGGGGGGGCGTTCAGTAGCTTTCTTT. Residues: CASSLVVGGRSVAFF.

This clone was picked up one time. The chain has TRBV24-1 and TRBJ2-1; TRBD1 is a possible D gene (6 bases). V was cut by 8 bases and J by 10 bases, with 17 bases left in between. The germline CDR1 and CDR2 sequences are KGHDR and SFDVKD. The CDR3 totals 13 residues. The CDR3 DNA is TGTGCCACCAAAGATCGGACAGCTGGCGAGCAGTTCTTC. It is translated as CATKDRTAGEQFF.

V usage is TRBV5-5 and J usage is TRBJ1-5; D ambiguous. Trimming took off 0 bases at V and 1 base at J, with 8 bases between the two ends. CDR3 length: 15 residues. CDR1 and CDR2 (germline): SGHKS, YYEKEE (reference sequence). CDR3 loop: CASSLVVGSNQPQHF. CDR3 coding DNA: TGTGCCAGCAGCTTGGTGGTCGGGAGCAATCAGCCCCAGCATTTT.

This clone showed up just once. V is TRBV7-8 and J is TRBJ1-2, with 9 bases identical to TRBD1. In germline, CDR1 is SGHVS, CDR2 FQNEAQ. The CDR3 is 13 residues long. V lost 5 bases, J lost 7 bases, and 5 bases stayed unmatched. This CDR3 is CASSVGQGVGYTF. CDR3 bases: TGTGCCAGCAGCGTGGGACAGGGTGTTGGCTACACCTTC.

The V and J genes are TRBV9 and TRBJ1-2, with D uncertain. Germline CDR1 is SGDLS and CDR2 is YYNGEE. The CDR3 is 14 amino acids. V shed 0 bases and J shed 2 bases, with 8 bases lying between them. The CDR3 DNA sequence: TGTGCCAGCAGCGTAGCTACGGGAAACTATGGCTACACCTTC. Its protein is CASSVATGNYGYTF. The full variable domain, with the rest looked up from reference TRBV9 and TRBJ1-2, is DSGVTQTPKHLITATGQRVTLRCSPRSGDLSVYWYQQSLDQGLQFLIQYYNGEERAKGNILERFSAQQFPDLHSELNLSSLELGDSALYFCASSVATGNYGYTFGSGTRLTVV.

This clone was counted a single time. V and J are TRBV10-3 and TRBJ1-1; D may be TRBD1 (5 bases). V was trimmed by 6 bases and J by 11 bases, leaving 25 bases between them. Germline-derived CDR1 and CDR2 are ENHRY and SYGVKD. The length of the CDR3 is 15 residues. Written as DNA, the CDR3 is TGTGCCATCAGCGGGTCCACCAACAGGCTAGGTAAGGCTTTCTTT. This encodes CAISGSTNRLGKAFF.

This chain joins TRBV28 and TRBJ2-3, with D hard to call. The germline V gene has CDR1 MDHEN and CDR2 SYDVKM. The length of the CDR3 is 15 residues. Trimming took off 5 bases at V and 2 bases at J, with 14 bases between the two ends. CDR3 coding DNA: TGTGCCAGCAGTGACCGGGTGAGGTTCACAGATACGCAGTATTTT. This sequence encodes CASSDRVRFTDTQYF.

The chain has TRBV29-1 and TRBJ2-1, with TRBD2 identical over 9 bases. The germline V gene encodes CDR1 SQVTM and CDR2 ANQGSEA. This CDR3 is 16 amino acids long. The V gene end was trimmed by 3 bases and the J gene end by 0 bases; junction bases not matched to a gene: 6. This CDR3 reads CSVETGLADSYNEQFF. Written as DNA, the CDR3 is TGCAGCGTTGAGACGGGACTAGCCGACTCCTACAATGAGCAGTTCTTC.

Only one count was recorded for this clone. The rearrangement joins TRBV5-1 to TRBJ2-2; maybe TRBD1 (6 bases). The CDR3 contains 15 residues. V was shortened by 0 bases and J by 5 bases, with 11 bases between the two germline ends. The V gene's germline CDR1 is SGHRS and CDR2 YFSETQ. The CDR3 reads CASSLVSTGTGELFF. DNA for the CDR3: TGCGCCAGCAGCTTGGTGTCTACAGGGACCGGGGAGCTGTTTTTT.

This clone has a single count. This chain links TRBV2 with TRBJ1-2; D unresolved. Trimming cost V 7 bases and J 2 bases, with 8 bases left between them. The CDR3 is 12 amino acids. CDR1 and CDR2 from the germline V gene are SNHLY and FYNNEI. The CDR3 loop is CASTLGNYGYTF. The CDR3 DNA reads TGTGCCAGCACCCTCGGGAACTATGGCTACACCTTC.

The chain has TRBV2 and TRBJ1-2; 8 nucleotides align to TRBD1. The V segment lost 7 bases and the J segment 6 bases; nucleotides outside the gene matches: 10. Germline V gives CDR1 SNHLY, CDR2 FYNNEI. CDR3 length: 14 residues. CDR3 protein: CASIQGAFIDGYTF. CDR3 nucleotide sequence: TGTGCCAGCATTCAGGGGGCCTTTATTGATGGCTACACCTTC.

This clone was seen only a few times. CDR3 nucleotides: TGTGCCATCAGAACCCTTGACAGGAGCTCTGGAAACACCATATATTTT. Its translation: CAIRTLDRSSGNTIYF. V usage is TRBV10-3 and J usage is TRBJ1-3; weak D call: TRBD1 (6 bases). Trimming stripped 6 bases from V and 0 bases from J, with 15 bases between. CDR1 is ENHRY, CDR2 SYGVKD, per germline. The CDR3 runs 16 residues.

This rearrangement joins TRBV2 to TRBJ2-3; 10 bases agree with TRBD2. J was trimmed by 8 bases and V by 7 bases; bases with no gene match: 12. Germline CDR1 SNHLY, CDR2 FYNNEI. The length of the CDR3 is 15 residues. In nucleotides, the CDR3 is TGTGCCAGCATCGAAGGGCCTAGCGGGAGAGGTACGCAGTATTTT. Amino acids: CASIEGPSGRGTQYF.